Presented here are 19 T cell receptor beta chains from one specimen sequenced in a study of cytomegalovirus exposure and HLA in healthy donors. The primer mix had 60 Vbeta and 13 Jbeta primers. Sequencing was performed with immunoSEQ multiplex PCR; in TCRdb, only in-frame clones are kept and a portion is missing. The repertoire holds 150,000 or so clones, with 73% as singletons. Sequencing used PBMCs. All receptors derive from a woman under 30 in good health and CMV-seronegative.

This clone was seen only a few times. The rearrangement joins TRBV6-6 to TRBJ2-7, with TRBD2 identical over 11 bases. The CDR3 totals 15 residues. The V segment lost 5 bases and the J segment 7 bases; nucleotides outside the gene matches: 10. Germline CDR1 is MNHNY and CDR2 is SVGAGI (reference sequence). As DNA, the CDR3 is TGTGCCAGCAGTCCCAACCCGCTAGCGGGGGGAGAGCAGTACTTC. Its translation: CASSPNPLAGGEQYF.

This chain uses TRBV19 with TRBJ1-1; 8 nucleotides match TRBD1. The germline gives CDR1 LNHDA, CDR2 SQIVND (reference sequence). The CDR3 loop spans 15 amino acids. V was clipped by 4 bases and J by 1 base; unmatched bases: 5. CDR3 loop: CASSTRDRGNTEAFF. CDR3 DNA sequence: TGTGCCAGTAGTACCCGAGACAGGGGGAACACTGAAGCTTTCTTT.

The chain joins TRBV11-2 to TRBJ2-1; the D gene is possibly TRBD2 (5 bases). V lost 5 bases and J lost 9, with 20 bases in between. The CDR3 is 15 residues long. CDR1 and CDR2 from the germline V gene are SGHAT and FQNNGV. CDR3 nucleotides: TGTGCCAGCAGCCTAGGGAGCAGAAGTTTGAGTGAGCAGTTCTTC. Amino acids: CASSLGSRSLSEQFF.

This rearrangement joins TRBV29-1 to TRBJ2-3, with 11 bases that match TRBD2. Trimming removed 7 bases from V and 2 bases from J; junction bases left unmatched: 5. Germline values: CDR1 SQVTM, CDR2 ANQGSEA. The CDR3 is made up of 14 amino acids. The CDR3 nucleotides are TGCAGCGCAGGGGGACTAGCGGCCACAGATACGCAGTATTTT. Its translation is CSAGGLAATDTQYF.

The V call is TRBV5-1, the J call TRBJ2-1; perhaps TRBD2 as D (6 bases). There are 13 residues in the CDR3. Germline V gene lookup returns CDR1 SGHRS and CDR2 YFSETQ. V was cut by 4 bases and J by 6 bases, with 11 bases left in between. CDR3 bases: TGCGCCAGCAGCCCCGGGACTCCCAATGAGCAGTTCTTC. Translating it yields CASSPGTPNEQFF. The full variable domain, with the rest looked up from reference TRBV5-1 and TRBJ2-1, is KAGVTQTPRYLIKTRGQQVTLSCSPISGHRSVSWYQQTPGQGLQFLFEYFSETQRNKGNFPGRFSGRQFSNSRSEMNVSTLELGDSALYLCASSPGTPNEQFFGPGTRLTVL.

This chain uses TRBV7-9 with TRBJ1-1, with no clear D. Germline CDR1 is SEHNR and CDR2 is FQNEAQ (reference sequence). This CDR3 region has 12 residues. The germline V and J ends were trimmed by 3 bases and 2 bases, with 4 bases remaining between them. CDR3 nucleotides: TGTGCCAGCAGCTTGAGTAACACTGAAGCTTTCTTT. Translation gives CASSLSNTEAFF.

The CDR3 region has the DNA TGTGCCAGTAGTATGGGACAGGGGGAACATGAAAAACTGTTTTTT. Amino acid sequence: CASSMGQGEHEKLFF. The chain combines TRBV19 with TRBJ1-4; 11 bases align to TRBD1. This CDR3 comprises 15 residues. Germline V gene data show CDR1 as LNHDA and CDR2 as SQIVND (reference sequence). J lost 6 bases, V lost 3 bases, and 3 bases had no gene match.

The genes are TRBV6-5 and TRBJ2-5, with a tentative D call TRBD2 (5 bases). The CDR3 extends over 15 amino acids. V lost 4 bases and J 5 bases, leaving 17 bases between the germline ends. The V gene's germline CDR1 is MNHEY and CDR2 SVGAGI. The CDR3 DNA sequence: TGTGCCAGCAGTTCAGTTGAGCGGAATGGTGAGACCCAGTACTTC. Translated, it gives CASSSVERNGETQYF.

The rearrangement links TRBV9 to TRBJ2-1; unclear D gene. The CDR3 has 15 residues. Germline V gene data show CDR1 as SGDLS and CDR2 as YYNGEE. The V end lost 4 bases, the J end lost 0 bases, and 11 bases lay between the germline ends. The chain's CDR3 is CASSPVWSSYNEQFF. The CDR3 DNA sequence: TGTGCCAGCAGCCCAGTATGGAGCTCCTACAATGAGCAGTTCTTC.

The sample holds a few counts of this clone. CDR3 sequence: CASSGSPGTSNEQYF. As DNA, the CDR3 is TGTGCCAGCAGTGGCTCACCCGGGACTAGCAACGAGCAGTACTTC. The chain links TRBV2 to TRBJ2-5, with 9 bases that match TRBD2. The end of the DNA is better explained by TRBJ2-7, so the J call may be wrong. The CDR3 runs 15 residues. Per germline, CDR1 SNHLY and CDR2 FYNNEI.

The chain recombines TRBV14 with TRBJ2-2; D might be TRBD2 (6 bases). The CDR3 has 16 residues. The V end lost 1 base, the J end lost 0 bases, and 9 bases lay between the germline ends. CDR1 is SGHDN, CDR2 FVKESK, per germline. CDR3 sequence: CASSQVAGSNTGELFF. Written as DNA, the CDR3 is TGTGCCAGCAGCCAAGTGGCGGGGTCGAACACCGGGGAGCTGTTTTTT.

V and J are TRBV13 and TRBJ2-6; D gene ambiguous. This CDR3 has 17 amino acids. Trimming took 5 bases from V and 0 from J, leaving 14 bases between them. Germline lookup yields CDR1 PRHDT and CDR2 FYEKMQ (reference sequence). CDR3 sequence: CASSPLTTDSGANVLTF. The CDR3 bases are TGTGCCAGCAGCCCGCTCACCACTGACTCTGGGGCCAACGTCCTGACTTTC.

The table lists this clone with a count of one. The chain couples TRBV19 to TRBJ1-1, with a weak D call TRBD1 (5 bases). Germline loops: CDR1 LNHDA, CDR2 SQIVND (reference sequence). The CDR3 contains 14 residues. With 4 bases removed from V and 2 bases from J, the gap between germline ends came to 11 bases. The CDR3 nucleotides are TGTGCCAGTAGTACGGGGGACGGCAACACTGAAGCTTTCTTT. Translated: CASSTGDGNTEAFF.

The chain carries TRBV6-4 and TRBJ2-5; maybe TRBD2 (5 bases). The CDR3 covers 19 residues. Germline V gene lookup returns CDR1 MRHNA and CDR2 SNTAGT. Deletions cut 0 bases from V and 2 bases from J, with 22 bases between. CDR3 region: CASSDSRVLWESRQETQYF. CDR3 sequence (DNA): TGTGCCAGCAGTGACTCGAGGGTTCTTTGGGAGTCTCGACAAGAGACCCAGTACTTC.

The chain recombines TRBV14 with TRBJ1-2, with TRBD1 as a possible D gene (6 bases). Germline CDR1 reads SGHDN; CDR2 reads FVKESK. Trimming left V 4 bases short and J 4 bases short, with 22 bases between. CDR3 length: 17 amino acids. Here the CDR3 DNA reads TGTGCCAGCAGCCCAAGCTCAAAAGGCAGGGGCTTCTATGGCTACACCTTC. Translated, it gives CASSPSSKGRGFYGYTF.

The rearrangement joins TRBV4-2 to TRBJ1-2; 7 nucleotides agree with TRBD1. Germline values: CDR1 LGHNA, CDR2 YNFKEQ. The CDR3 runs 16 residues. Trimming cost V 8 bases and J 8 bases; bases outside gene matches: 20. CDR3: CASGGTGSRGGLGYTF. Written as DNA, the CDR3 is TGTGCCAGCGGGGGGACCGGATCGAGAGGGGGCCTCGGCTACACCTTC.

The rearrangement uses TRBV11-3 and TRBJ2-3; possible D gene TRBD2, 5 bases. Trimming removed 2 bases from V and 1 base from J, with 7 bases in between. Per the germline V gene, CDR1 is SGHNT and CDR2 is YENEEA. This CDR3 region has 14 residues. The CDR3 reads CASSLSGRTDTQYF. Here the CDR3 DNA reads TGTGCCAGCAGCTTAAGCGGACGCACAGATACGCAGTATTTT.

Notes on this clone: In the same sample, other DNA sequences code for this CDR3. J is TRBJ1-1 and V is TRBV6-6, with D possibly being TRBD1 (5 bases). The CDR3 covers 13 residues. With 7 bases removed from V and 1 base from J, the gap between germline ends came to 10 bases. Germline CDR1 MNHNY, CDR2 SVGAGI (reference sequence). The CDR3 DNA is TGTGCCAGCACCAGGACACCGAACACTGAAGCTTTCTTT. Translated: CASTRTPNTEAFF.

CDR3 bases: TGTGCCAGTAGTATCCGGACAGCATATGGCTACACCTTC. This encodes CASSIRTAYGYTF. The chain couples TRBV19 to TRBJ1-2; maybe TRBD1 (6 bases). Trimming removed 3 bases at V and 5 bases at J, with 10 bases between. The CDR3 length is 13 residues. Looked up from germline, CDR1 is LNHDA and CDR2 is SQIVND (reference sequence).